Given below is one T cell receptor beta chain in context. Its antigen is currently unknown. During its preparation, the TCRbeta library received unique molecular identifiers. TCRdb passed the PCR reads through MiXCR, listing each CDR3 protein once. There are 100,000 or so distinct CDR3 sequences in the sample; 7.5% to 9.5% occur only once, and about a sixth lies in the top ten. The sample belongs to a study of T-cell reconstitution after alpha-beta-depleted transplantation in children. Study-wide findings and caveats: By one year post-transplant, T-cell counts and diversity largely arose from T cells that were newly produced. Some patients' high day-60 TCRbeta diversity was attributed to recipient cells surviving conditioning. Expanded graft clones numbering several hundred reportedly gave rise to alpha-beta T cells about two months after transplant.

This CDR3 has 17 amino acids. V shed 3 bases and J 9 bases; nucleotides not matched to a gene: 14. The germline gives CDR1 ENHRY, CDR2 SYGVKD. The rearrangement joins TRBV10-3 to TRBJ2-2; TRBD2 matches at 9 bases. Sample: PBMCs, taken before TCRalphabeta/CD19-depleted stem cell transplant. This TCR was recovered from a boy between 2 and 10 years old with acute lymphoblastic leukemia, due to receive a stem cell transplant. The CDR3: CAISDGSGGDINWELFF. The CDR3 bases are TGTGCCATCAGTGACGGTAGCGGGGGTGACATAAACTGGGAGCTGTTTTTT.